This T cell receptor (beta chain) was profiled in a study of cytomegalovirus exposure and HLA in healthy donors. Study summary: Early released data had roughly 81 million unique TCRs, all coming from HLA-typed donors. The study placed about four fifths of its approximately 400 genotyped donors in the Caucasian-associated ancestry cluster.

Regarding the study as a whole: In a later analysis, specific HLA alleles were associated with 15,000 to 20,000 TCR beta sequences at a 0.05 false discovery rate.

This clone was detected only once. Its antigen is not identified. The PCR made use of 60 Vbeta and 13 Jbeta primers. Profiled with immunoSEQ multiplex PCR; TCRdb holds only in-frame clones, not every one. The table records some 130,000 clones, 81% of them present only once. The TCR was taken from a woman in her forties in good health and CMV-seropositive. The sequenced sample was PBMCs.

Here the CDR3 reads CASSLTSGYEQYF. In nucleotides, the CDR3 is TGCGCCAGCAGTTTGACTAGCGGCTACGAGCAGTACTTC. The chain combines TRBV5-1 with TRBJ2-7; 9 bases line up with TRBD2. CDR3 size: 13 residues. Unmatched junction bases numbered 3, after V lost 5 bases and J lost 3 bases. Per germline, CDR1 SGHRS and CDR2 YFSETQ.